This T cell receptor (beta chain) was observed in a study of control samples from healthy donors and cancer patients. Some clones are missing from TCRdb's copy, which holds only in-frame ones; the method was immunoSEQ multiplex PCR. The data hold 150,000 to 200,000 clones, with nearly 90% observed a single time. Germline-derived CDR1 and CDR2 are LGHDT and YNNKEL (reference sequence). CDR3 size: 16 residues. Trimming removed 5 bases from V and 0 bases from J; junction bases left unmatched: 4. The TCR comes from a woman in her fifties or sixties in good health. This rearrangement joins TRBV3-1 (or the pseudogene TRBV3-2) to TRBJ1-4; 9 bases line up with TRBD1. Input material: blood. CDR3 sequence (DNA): TGTGCCAGCAGCTCGGGACAGGGTGCAACTAATGAAAAACTGTTTTTT. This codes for CASSSGQGATNEKLFF.